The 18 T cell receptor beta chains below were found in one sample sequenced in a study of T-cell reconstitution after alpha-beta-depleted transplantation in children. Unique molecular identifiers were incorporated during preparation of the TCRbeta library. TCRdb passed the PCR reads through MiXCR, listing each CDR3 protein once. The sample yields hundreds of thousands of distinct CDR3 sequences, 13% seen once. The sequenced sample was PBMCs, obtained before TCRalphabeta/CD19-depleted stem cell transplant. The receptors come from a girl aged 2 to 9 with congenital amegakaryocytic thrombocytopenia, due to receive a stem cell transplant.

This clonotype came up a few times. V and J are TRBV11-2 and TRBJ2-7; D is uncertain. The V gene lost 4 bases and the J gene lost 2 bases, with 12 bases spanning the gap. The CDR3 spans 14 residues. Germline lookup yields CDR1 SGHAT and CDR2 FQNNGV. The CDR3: CASSSSLAPYEQYF. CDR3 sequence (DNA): TGTGCCAGCAGCTCCTCTCTGGCCCCCTACGAGCAGTACTTC.

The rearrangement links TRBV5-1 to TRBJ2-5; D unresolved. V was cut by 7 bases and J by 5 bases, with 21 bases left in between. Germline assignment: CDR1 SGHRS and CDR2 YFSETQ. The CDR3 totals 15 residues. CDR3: CASAPVDPKRETQYF. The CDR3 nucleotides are TGCGCCAGCGCTCCGGTGGACCCAAAACGGGAGACCCAGTACTTC.

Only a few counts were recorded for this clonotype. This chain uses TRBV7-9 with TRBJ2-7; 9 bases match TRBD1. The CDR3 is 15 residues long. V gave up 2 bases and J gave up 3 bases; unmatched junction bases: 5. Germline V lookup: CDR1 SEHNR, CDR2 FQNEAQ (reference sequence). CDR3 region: CASSLLPGQGYEQYF. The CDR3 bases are TGTGCCAGCAGCTTACTACCGGGACAGGGCTACGAGCAGTACTTC.

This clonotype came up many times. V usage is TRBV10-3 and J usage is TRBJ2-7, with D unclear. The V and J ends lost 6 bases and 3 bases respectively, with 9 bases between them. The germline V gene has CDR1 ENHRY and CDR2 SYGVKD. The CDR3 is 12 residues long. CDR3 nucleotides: TGTGCCATCAGGAAAGATAACTACGAGCAGTACTTC. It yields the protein CAIRKDNYEQYF.

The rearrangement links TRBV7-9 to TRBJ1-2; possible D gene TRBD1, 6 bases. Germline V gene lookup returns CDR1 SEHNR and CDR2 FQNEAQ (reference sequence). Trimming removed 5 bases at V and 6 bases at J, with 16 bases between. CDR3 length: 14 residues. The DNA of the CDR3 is TGTGCCAGCAGCGCTCGTTCAGGGGTTAATGGCTACACCTTC. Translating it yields CASSARSGVNGYTF.

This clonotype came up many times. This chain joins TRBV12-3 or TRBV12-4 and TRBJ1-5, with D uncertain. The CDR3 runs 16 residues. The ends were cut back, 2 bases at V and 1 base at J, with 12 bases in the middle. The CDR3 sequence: CASSLRSIGSNQPQHF. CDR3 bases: TGTGCCAGCAGTTTAAGGAGCATCGGGAGCAATCAGCCCCAGCATTTT.

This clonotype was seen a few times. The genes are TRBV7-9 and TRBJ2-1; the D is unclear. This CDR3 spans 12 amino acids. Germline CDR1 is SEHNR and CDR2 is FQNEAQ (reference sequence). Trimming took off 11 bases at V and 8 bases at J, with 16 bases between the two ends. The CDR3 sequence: CAVGQSVHEQFF. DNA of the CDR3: TGTGCCGTAGGCCAATCAGTTCATGAGCAGTTCTTC.

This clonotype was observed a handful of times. CDR3 amino acids: CASSWDPRYEQYF. For the CDR3, the DNA is TGTGCCAGCAGTTGGGACCCCCGCTACGAGCAGTACTTC. V gene TRBV27 combines with J gene TRBJ2-7, with D perhaps TRBD1 or TRBD2 (5 bases each). CDR3 length: 13 amino acids. CDR1 MNHEY and CDR2 SMNVEV come from the germline V gene (reference sequence). V was shortened by 4 bases and J by 3 bases, with 10 bases between the two germline ends.

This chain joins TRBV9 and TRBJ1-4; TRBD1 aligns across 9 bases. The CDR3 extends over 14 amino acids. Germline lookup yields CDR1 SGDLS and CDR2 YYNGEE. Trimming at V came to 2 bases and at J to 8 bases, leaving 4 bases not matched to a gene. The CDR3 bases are TGTGCCAGCAGCGTTACAGGGGGCGGAGAAAAACTGTTTTTT. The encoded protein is CASSVTGGGEKLFF.

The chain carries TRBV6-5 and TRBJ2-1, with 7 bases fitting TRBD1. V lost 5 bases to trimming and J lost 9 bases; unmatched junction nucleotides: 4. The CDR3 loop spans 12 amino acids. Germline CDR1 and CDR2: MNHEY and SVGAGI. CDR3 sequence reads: CASSRTGVEQFF. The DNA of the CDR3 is TGTGCCAGCAGTAGAACAGGGGTTGAGCAGTTCTTC.

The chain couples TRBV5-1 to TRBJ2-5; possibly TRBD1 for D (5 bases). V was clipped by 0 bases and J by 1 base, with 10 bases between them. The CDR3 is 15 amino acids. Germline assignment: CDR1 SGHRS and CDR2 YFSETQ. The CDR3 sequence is CASSLGQSLQETQYF. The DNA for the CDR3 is TGCGCCAGCAGCTTGGGACAGTCCCTCCAAGAGACCCAGTACTTC.

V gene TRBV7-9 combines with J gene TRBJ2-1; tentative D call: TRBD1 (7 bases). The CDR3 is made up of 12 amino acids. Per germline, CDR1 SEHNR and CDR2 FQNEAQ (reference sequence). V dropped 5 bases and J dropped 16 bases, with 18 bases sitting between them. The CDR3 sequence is CASSSRRGAKFF. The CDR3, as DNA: TGTGCCAGCAGCAGCCGCAGGGGGGCCAAATTCTTC.

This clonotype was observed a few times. The CDR3 spells CASSLVPGQGPRDQPQHF. As DNA, the CDR3 is TGTGCCAGCAGCTTGGTACCGGGACAGGGTCCCCGGGATCAGCCCCAGCATTTT. The chain links TRBV5-5 to TRBJ1-5, with 9 bases fitting TRBD1. Germline CDR1 is SGHKS and CDR2 is YYEKEE (reference sequence). V gave up 0 bases and J gave up 5 bases; unmatched junction bases: 12. The CDR3 is 18 residues long.

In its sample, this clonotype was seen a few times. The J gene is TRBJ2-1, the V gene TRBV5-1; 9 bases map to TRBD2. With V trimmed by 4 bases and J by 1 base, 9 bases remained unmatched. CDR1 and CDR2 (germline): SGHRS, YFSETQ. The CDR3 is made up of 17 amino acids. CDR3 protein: CASSTGTSWVSYNEQFF. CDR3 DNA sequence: TGCGCCAGCAGCACCGGGACTAGCTGGGTGTCCTACAATGAGCAGTTCTTC.

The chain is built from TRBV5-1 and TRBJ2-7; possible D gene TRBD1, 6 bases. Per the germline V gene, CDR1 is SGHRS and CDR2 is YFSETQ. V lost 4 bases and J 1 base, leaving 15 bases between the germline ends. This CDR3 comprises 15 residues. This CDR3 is CASSTVATGSYEQYF. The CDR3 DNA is TGCGCCAGCAGCACCGTAGCGACAGGATCCTACGAGCAGTACTTC. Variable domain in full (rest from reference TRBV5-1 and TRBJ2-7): KAGVTQTPRYLIKTRGQQVTLSCSPISGHRSVSWYQQTPGQGLQFLFEYFSETQRNKGNFPGRFSGRQFSNSRSEMNVSTLELGDSALYLCASSTVATGSYEQYFGPGTRLTVT.

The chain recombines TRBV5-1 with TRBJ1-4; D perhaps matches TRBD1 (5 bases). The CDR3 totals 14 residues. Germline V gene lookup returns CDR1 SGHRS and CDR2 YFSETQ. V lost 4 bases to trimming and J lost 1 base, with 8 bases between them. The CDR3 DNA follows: TGCGCCAGCAGCGGGGGAGTAACTAATGAAAAACTGTTTTTT. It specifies CASSGGVTNEKLFF. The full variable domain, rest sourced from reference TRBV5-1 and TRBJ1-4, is KAGVTQTPRYLIKTRGQQVTLSCSPISGHRSVSWYQQTPGQGLQFLFEYFSETQRNKGNFPGRFSGRQFSNSRSEMNVSTLELGDSALYLCASSGGVTNEKLFFGSGTQLSVL.

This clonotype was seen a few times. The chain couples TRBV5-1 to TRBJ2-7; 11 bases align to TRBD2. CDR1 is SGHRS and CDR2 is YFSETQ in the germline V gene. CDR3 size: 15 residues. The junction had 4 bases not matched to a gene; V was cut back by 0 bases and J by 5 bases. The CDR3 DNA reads TGCGCCAGCAGCTTGGGACTAGCGGGGATCCACGAGCAGTACTTC. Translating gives CASSLGLAGIHEQYF. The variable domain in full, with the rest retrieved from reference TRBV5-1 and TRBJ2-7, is KAGVTQTPRYLIKTRGQQVTLSCSPISGHRSVSWYQQTPGQGLQFLFEYFSETQRNKGNFPGRFSGRQFSNSRSEMNVSTLELGDSALYLCASSLGLAGIHEQYFGPGTRLTVT.

This CDR3 is CASSLIWSSSGAEQFF. In DNA form, the CDR3 reads TGTGCCAGCAGCTTAATATGGTCATCATCAGGCGCTGAGCAGTTCTTC. The rearrangement links TRBV11-3 to TRBJ2-1; D uncertain. The germline gives CDR1 SGHNT, CDR2 YENEEA. The CDR3 is made up of 16 amino acids. With 2 bases removed from V and 9 bases from J, the gap between germline ends came to 20 bases.